What follows are 28 T cell receptor beta chains derived from one specimen sequenced in a study of beta chain features in type 1 diabetes. Expressed TCRB transcripts got sequenced, as all isolated RNA was reverse transcribed. Method: immunoSEQ multiplex PCR; TCRdb's copy keeps in-frame clones and lacks some. Seen here are fewer than 650,000 clones, about a sixth observed once, and the top ten hold 0.09% to 0.095%. The sequenced sample was naive CD4+ T cells from blood. The receptors stem from a young man in good health.

There are a few counts of this clone. Other DNA sequences in this specimen translate into the identical CDR3. The chain employs TRBV7-2 and TRBJ2-5, with D possibly TRBD2 on 6 matching bases. Per germline, CDR1 SGHTA and CDR2 FQGNSA. V was trimmed by 1 base and J by 5 bases, leaving 14 bases between them. The CDR3 loop spans 15 amino acids. CDR3 sequence reads: CASSLVGGGGETQYF. CDR3 DNA: TGTGCCAGCAGCTTAGTCGGGGGAGGCGGGGAGACCCAGTACTTC.

The chain has TRBV28 and TRBJ1-5; unclear D gene. The CDR3 length is 12 residues. V lost 5 bases, J lost 2 bases, and 4 bases lay in between. CDR1 and CDR2 (germline): MDHEN, SYDVKM. In DNA, the CDR3 is TGTGCCAGCAGTCGGGGCAATCAGCCCCAGCATTTT. It encodes CASSRGNQPQHF.

This clone was recorded once. The chain is built from TRBV7-8 and TRBJ2-6; D remains unclear. This CDR3 has 12 residues. V lost 8 bases, J lost 0 bases, and 2 bases lay in between. CDR1 is SGHVS and CDR2 is FQNEAQ in the germline V gene. CDR3 residues: CASPSGANVLTF. The CDR3 DNA reads TGTGCCAGCCCCTCTGGGGCCAACGTCCTGACTTTC.

This clone was observed a handful of times. V and J are TRBV9 and TRBJ2-7, with TRBD1 identical over 7 bases. This CDR3 comprises 14 residues. Germline CDR1 is SGDLS and CDR2 is YYNGEE. The ends lost 5 bases at V and 6 bases at J; junction bases unmatched: 11. The CDR3 nucleotides read TGTGCCAGCAGTGTTACCGACAGGGCTGGCGAGCAGTACTTC. Amino acids: CASSVTDRAGEQYF.

This chain uses TRBV15 with TRBJ1-1, with TRBD1 matching over 8 bases. CDR3 length: 14 amino acids. CDR1 and CDR2 from the germline V gene are LNHNV and YYDKDF (reference sequence). J was trimmed by 4 bases and V by 2 bases; bases with no gene match: 3. Here the CDR3 reads CATSRSRGRTEAFF. The CDR3, as DNA: TGTGCCACCAGCAGATCCAGGGGGCGCACTGAAGCTTTCTTT.

This clone has a handful of counts. V is TRBV10-3 and J is TRBJ1-2; tentatively, D is TRBD1 (6 bases). Trimming left V 5 bases short and J 4 bases short, with 17 bases between. The CDR3 consists of 15 residues. Germline values: CDR1 ENHRY, CDR2 SYGVKD. CDR3 amino acids: CAISSLRDMSYGYTF. For the CDR3, the DNA is TGTGCCATCAGTTCCCTGAGGGACATGAGCTATGGCTACACCTTC.

The V gene is TRBV21-1, the J gene TRBJ2-3; TRBD2 reflects the table's D call only, with no check against the DNA. TRBV21-1 is a recognized pseudogene. The CDR3 contains 15 residues. The CDR3, as DNA: TGTGCCAGCAGCTCCGACCCATCCGGGTGGTATACGCAGTATTTT. Translating it yields CASSSDPSGWYTQYF.

The rearrangement links TRBV5-1 to TRBJ2-1, with a weak D call TRBD1 (5 bases). V lost 4 bases and J lost 3, with 14 bases in between. Germline lookup yields CDR1 SGHRS and CDR2 YFSETQ. This CDR3 contains 15 residues. This CDR3 is CASSPGYQGYNEQFF. In DNA form, the CDR3 reads TGCGCCAGCAGCCCGGGCTATCAGGGCTACAATGAGCAGTTCTTC.

CDR3 amino acids: CASSESQVQSGNTIYF. In DNA, the CDR3 is TGTGCCAGCAGCGAGAGCCAGGTCCAATCTGGAAACACCATATATTTT. This chain links TRBV9 with TRBJ1-3; D remains ambiguous. This CDR3 has 16 amino acids. Per the germline V gene, CDR1 is SGDLS and CDR2 is YYNGEE. V was pared by 3 bases and J by 1 base, with 14 bases between.

V usage is TRBV7-2 and J usage is TRBJ2-7; D possibly corresponds to TRBD2 (9 bases). CDR3 length: 18 amino acids. Germline assignment: CDR1 SGHTA and CDR2 FQGNSA. The V end lost 0 bases, the J end lost 1 base, and 19 bases lay between the germline ends. The CDR3: CASSLAWTGTSLSYEQYF. The CDR3, as DNA: TGTGCCAGCAGCTTAGCGTGGACAGGGACTAGCCTTTCCTACGAGCAGTACTTC. The whole variable domain, filled in from reference TRBV7-2 and TRBJ2-7, reads GAGVSQSPSNKVTEKGKDVELRCDPISGHTALYWYRQSLGQGLEFLIYFQGNSAPDKSGLPSDRFSAERTGGSVSTLTIQRTQQEDSAVYLCASSLAWTGTSLSYEQYFGPGTRLTVT.

The chain couples TRBV27 to TRBJ2-6; 11 bases map to TRBD1. The CDR3 runs to 17 residues. V shed 5 bases, J shed 1 base, and the junction held 4 bases outside the gene matches. Germline V CDR1 and CDR2: MNHEY, SMNVEV (reference sequence). CDR3 sequence: CASSTGTGGSGANVLTF. The DNA for the CDR3 is TGTGCCAGCAGTACCGGGACAGGGGGATCTGGGGCCAACGTCCTGACTTTC.

This chain joins TRBV15 and TRBJ1-5; 7 nucleotides line up with TRBD1. CDR1 is LNHNV and CDR2 is YYDKDF in the germline V gene (reference sequence). The V gene end was trimmed by 0 bases and the J gene end by 4 bases; junction bases not matched to a gene: 9. The length of the CDR3 is 17 residues. The CDR3 DNA follows: TGTGCCACCAGCAGAGACCGACAGGGTCGGAAGAATCAGCCCCAGCATTTT. Protein product: CATSRDRQGRKNQPQHF. Full variable domain (missing parts from reference TRBV15 and TRBJ1-5): DAMVIQNPRYQVTQFGKPVTLSCSQTLNHNVMYWYQQKSSQAPKLLFHYYDKDFNNEADTPDNFQSRRPNTSFCFLDIRSPGLGDTAMYLCATSRDRQGRKNQPQHFGDGTRLSIL.

This clone was observed a few times. This chain joins TRBV7-2 and TRBJ2-2, with TRBD2 as a possible D gene (5 bases). CDR1 is SGHTA, CDR2 FQGNSA, per germline. The CDR3 sequence is 16 residues long. Trimming shortened V by 5 bases and J by 4 bases, and 17 bases separated the two germline ends. CDR3 sequence: CASSHLRRSSTGELFF. CDR3 in DNA: TGTGCCAGCAGCCACTTGAGGAGGTCGAGCACCGGGGAGCTGTTTTTT.

As to this clone: Given the absence of the conserved phenylalanine or tryptophan at the CDR3 end, a read error is likely. The V gene is TRBV30, the J gene TRBJ2-3; D not certain. This CDR3 comprises 16 residues. In germline, CDR1 is GTSNPN, CDR2 SVGIG (reference sequence). V was shortened by 0 bases and J by 2 bases, with 15 bases between the two germline ends. The CDR3 spells CAWSVLIWGNTDTQYS. CDR3 in DNA: TGTGCCTGGAGTGTACTAATTTGGGGTAACACAGATACGCAGTATTCT.

This clone has more than one count but fewer than ten. The gene calls are TRBV7-2 and TRBJ1-1; the match to TRBD1 covers 7 bases. CDR3 size: 14 residues. Germline V gene lookup returns CDR1 SGHTA and CDR2 FQGNSA. V shed 4 bases, J shed 1 base, and the junction held 3 bases outside the gene matches. The CDR3 sequence: CASSSGTANTEAFF. CDR3 nucleotide sequence: TGTGCCAGCAGCTCAGGGACAGCGAACACTGAAGCTTTCTTT.

The chain combines TRBV9 with TRBJ1-2; D not certain. The CDR3 runs 14 residues. The V and J ends lost 4 bases and 2 bases respectively, with 12 bases between them. CDR1 SGDLS and CDR2 YYNGEE come from the germline V gene. CDR3: CASSTPPPNYGYTF. The CDR3 nucleotides read TGTGCCAGCAGCACACCCCCTCCAAACTATGGCTACACCTTC.

This clone was found a few times. This chain joins TRBV7-8 and TRBJ1-5; D gene unclear. Trimming pared 3 bases from V and 2 bases from J, leaving 14 bases between. This CDR3 has 16 amino acids. The germline CDR1 and CDR2 sequences are SGHVS and FQNEAQ. The CDR3 region has the DNA TGTGCCAGCAGCTTTACCGGGTTCTCTGGCAATCAGCCCCAGCATTTT. It is translated as CASSFTGFSGNQPQHF. The full variable domain, in which reference TRBV7-8 and TRBJ1-5 provide the parts outside the CDR3, is GAGVSQSPRYKVAKRGQDVALRCDPISGHVSLFWYQQALGQGPEFLTYFQNEAQLDKSGLPSDRFFAERPEGSVSTLKIQRTQQEDSAVYLCASSFTGFSGNQPQHFGDGTRLSIL.

Only a few counts were recorded for this clone. This chain joins TRBV6-5 and TRBJ2-5; TRBD1 matches at 9 bases. V dropped 6 bases and J dropped 3; count of bases not matched to a gene: 5. The CDR3 is 14 residues long. Germline V lookup: CDR1 MNHEY, CDR2 SVGAGI. The CDR3 DNA follows: TGTGCCAGCAGCCCCCGGACAGGGGAAGAGACCCAGTACTTC. As protein: CASSPRTGEETQYF.

This clone occurred a few times. The V call is TRBV30, the J call TRBJ1-1; D possibly corresponds to TRBD1 (6 bases). This CDR3 region has 13 residues. Germline V gene sequence: CDR1 GTSNPN, CDR2 SVGIG (reference sequence). V was clipped by 1 base and J by 11 bases, with 17 bases between them. This CDR3 reads CAWSGTALIRAFF. The CDR3, as DNA: TGTGCCTGGAGTGGGACAGCCCTGATCCGGGCTTTCTTT.

J is TRBJ2-1 and V is TRBV28; D is perhaps TRBD1 (6 bases). This CDR3 contains 13 residues. The V end was cut by 6 bases, the J end by 4 bases, with 10 bases between. CDR1 MDHEN and CDR2 SYDVKM come from the germline V gene. The CDR3 loop reads CASRTGNYNEQFF. The CDR3 DNA reads TGTGCCAGCAGAACAGGGAATTACAATGAGCAGTTCTTC.

The chain carries TRBV7-3 and TRBJ2-3; D ambiguous. This CDR3 region has 16 residues. Germline lookup yields CDR1 SGHTA and CDR2 FQGTGA. V gave up 5 bases and J gave up 5 bases, with 20 bases separating them. The CDR3 coding sequence is TGTGCCAGCAGCCCCCGGACCGCCGTTGGGGAAGATACGCAGTATTTT. Encoded protein: CASSPRTAVGEDTQYF.

The V and J genes are TRBV7-8 and TRBJ1-5; 7 bases agree with TRBD1. V was clipped by 4 bases and J by 4 bases; unmatched bases: 10. The CDR3 totals 16 residues. The germline V gene encodes CDR1 SGHVS and CDR2 FQNEAQ. CDR3 in amino acids: CASSSHRDSRNQPQHF. The CDR3 DNA follows: TGTGCCAGCAGCTCTCACCGGGACAGTCGTAATCAGCCCCAGCATTTT.

This clone was observed a few times. This chain uses TRBV19 with TRBJ2-1; 9 bases fit TRBD2. This CDR3 contains 14 residues. The germline V gene has CDR1 LNHDA and CDR2 SQIVND (reference sequence). The J segment lost 6 bases and the V segment lost 6 bases, leaving 6 bases of the junction unmatched. DNA of the CDR3: TGTGCCAGTAGGCCTCAGACTAGCGGCAATGAGCAGTTCTTC. Residues: CASRPQTSGNEQFF.

V usage is TRBV27 and J usage is TRBJ1-6, with a weak D call TRBD1 (5 bases). CDR3 length equals 15 residues. Germline CDR1 reads MNHEY; CDR2 reads SMNVEV (reference sequence). With 6 bases removed from V and 5 bases from J, the gap between germline ends came to 14 bases. Here the CDR3 reads CASSLWGVNNSPLHF. The CDR3 nucleotides are TGTGCCAGCAGCCTATGGGGGGTTAATAATTCACCCCTCCACTTT.

Concerning this clone: The same CDR3 is also encoded by other DNA sequences in this sample. This chain joins TRBV30 and TRBJ2-7, with 7 positions matching TRBD2. The CDR3 covers 12 residues. Germline CDR1 reads GTSNPN; CDR2 reads SVGIG (reference sequence). J lost 3 bases, V lost 4 bases, and 3 bases had no gene match. The CDR3 spells CAWKGGGYEQYF. CDR3 sequence (DNA): TGTGCCTGGAAGGGCGGGGGCTACGAGCAGTACTTC.

This clone has more than one count but fewer than ten. V usage is TRBV5-1 and J usage is TRBJ2-1, with 7 bases lining up with TRBD2. The CDR3 has 13 amino acids. Germline V CDR1 and CDR2: SGHRS, YFSETQ. V gave up 1 base and J gave up 8 bases; unmatched junction bases: 3. CDR3 sequence reads: CASSLLAAHEQFF. In nucleotides, the CDR3 is TGCGCCAGCAGCTTGCTAGCGGCCCATGAGCAGTTCTTC.

This clone was picked up a small number of times. The rearrangement links TRBV7-3 to TRBJ2-3; D might be TRBD2 (5 bases). The CDR3 runs 14 residues. Deletions cut 2 bases from V and 6 bases from J, with 12 bases between. Germline V gives CDR1 SGHTA, CDR2 FQGTGA. CDR3 in DNA: TGTGCCAGCAGCTTAGTCGGGATGCAGGATACGCAGTATTTT. It specifies CASSLVGMQDTQYF.

This chain links TRBV5-1 with TRBJ2-7; a weak D match, TRBD2 (5 bases). Trimming removed 1 base at V and 1 base at J, with 12 bases between. The CDR3 loop spans 15 amino acids. Germline CDR1 is SGHRS and CDR2 is YFSETQ. The CDR3 loop reads CASSLNGVRSYEQYF. CDR3 coding DNA: TGCGCCAGCAGCTTGAACGGGGTTCGATCCTACGAGCAGTACTTC.